The 31 T cell receptor beta chains below were found in one sample sequenced in a study of T cell responses to AZD1222 COVID-19 vaccine. This table comes from immunoSEQ multiplex PCR, and its TCRdb copy is limited to in-frame clones, with some not included. The data contain under 200,000 clones, roughly 92% of them seen just once; the ten biggest clones take up around 1.6%. The material was peripheral blood, obtained on day 0 of AZD1222 vaccination. Source of these receptors: an adult in good health.

This clone has a handful of counts. The rearrangement joins TRBV10-2 to TRBJ1-2; D is undetermined. The V gene lost 5 bases and the J gene lost 5 bases, with 9 bases spanning the gap. CDR1 is WSHSY and CDR2 is SAAADI in the germline V gene. The CDR3 extends over 12 amino acids. CDR3 nucleotide sequence: TGCGCCAGCAGTTCAGATCGATATGGCTACACCTTC. It translates to CASSSDRYGYTF.

The chain combines TRBV6-5 with TRBJ1-6; TRBD1 agrees at 7 bases. Trimming removed 6 bases from V and 4 bases from J; junction bases left unmatched: 3. The CDR3 runs 14 residues. CDR1 is MNHEY and CDR2 is SVGAGI in the germline V gene. CDR3 nucleotides: TGTGCCAGCAGGCGACAGGGTTATAATTCACCCCTCCACTTT. It codes for CASRRQGYNSPLHF.

In nucleotides, the CDR3 is TGTGCCAGCAGCCTTACAGGGGCCCGGTATGAGTTCTTC. This gives the protein CASSLTGARYEFF. The chain recombines TRBV7-9 with TRBJ2-1, with 7 bases fitting TRBD1. V shed 5 bases and J 14 bases; nucleotides not matched to a gene: 12. The germline gives CDR1 SEHNR, CDR2 FQNEAQ (reference sequence). The CDR3 totals 13 residues.

CDR3 sequence reads: CASSLRQGAYEQYF. Written as DNA, the CDR3 is TGTGCCAGCAGCTTGAGGCAGGGAGCCTACGAGCAGTACTTC. The V gene is TRBV5-6, the J gene TRBJ2-7, with D perhaps given as TRBD1 or TRBD2 (5 bases each). With 1 base removed from V and 2 bases from J, the gap between germline ends came to 10 bases. Per the germline V gene, CDR1 is SGHDT and CDR2 is YYEEEE. The CDR3 totals 14 residues.

The V gene is TRBV11-2, the J gene TRBJ2-7, with TRBD2 matching over 10 bases. The CDR3 is 14 amino acids. CDR1 is SGHAT, CDR2 FQNNGV, per germline. V lost 5 bases, J lost 4 bases, and 5 bases stayed unmatched. The CDR3 bases are TGTGCCAGCAGCCCGACTAGCGGGCTTTACGAGCAGTACTTC. Protein product: CASSPTSGLYEQYF.

V gene TRBV12-3 or TRBV12-4 combines with J gene TRBJ2-7; the D is unclear. The CDR3 is made up of 13 amino acids. V lost 1 base and J 3 bases, leaving 7 bases between the germline ends. This CDR3 reads CASSLGKDYEQYF. The CDR3 DNA follows: TGTGCCAGCAGTTTAGGCAAAGACTACGAGCAGTACTTC.

DNA for the CDR3: TGTGCCAGCAATGGCCTCAATTCACCCCTCCACTTT. It translates to CASNGLNSPLHF. The J gene is TRBJ1-6, the V gene TRBV6-5, with D hard to call. Trimming cost V 7 bases and J 7 bases, with 8 bases left between them. Germline V gene data show CDR1 as MNHEY and CDR2 as SVGAGI. The CDR3 covers 12 residues.

The chain uses TRBV3-1 (or the pseudogene TRBV3-2) and TRBJ2-1; a weak D match, TRBD1 (5 bases). Germline CDR1 LGHDT, CDR2 YNNKEL (reference sequence). There are 16 residues in the CDR3. V lost 4 bases and J lost 6, with 19 bases in between. The CDR3 is CASSLGVPHVRNEQFF. CDR3 in DNA: TGTGCCAGCAGCCTAGGGGTACCTCATGTCCGCAATGAGCAGTTCTTC.

This rearrangement joins TRBV6-1 to TRBJ1-2, with D hard to call. Looked up from germline, CDR1 is MNHNS and CDR2 is SASEGT. With 6 bases removed from V and 6 bases from J, the gap between germline ends came to 14 bases. This CDR3 region has 13 residues. The CDR3, as DNA: TGTGCCAGCAGCATTCTGCGTCGGGATGGCTACACCTTC. It encodes CASSILRRDGYTF.

This chain uses TRBV7-8 with TRBJ1-6; D is unresolved. Germline-derived CDR1 and CDR2 are SGHVS and FQNEAQ. The CDR3 sequence is 14 residues long. V was shortened by 8 bases and J by 14 bases, with 22 bases between the two germline ends. The CDR3 loop is CASGSNPGLVTLHF. The CDR3 DNA reads TGTGCCAGCGGGTCAAACCCTGGTTTGGTTACCCTCCACTTT.

J is TRBJ2-2 and V is TRBV5-1; tentatively, D is TRBD2 (7 bases). V was clipped by 0 bases and J by 5 bases, with 11 bases between them. Germline assignment: CDR1 SGHRS and CDR2 YFSETQ. This CDR3 is 15 amino acids long. This CDR3 reads CASSLGGGGTGELFF. The CDR3 region has the DNA TGCGCCAGCAGCTTGGGCGGGGGCGGAACCGGGGAGCTGTTTTTT.

The CDR3 loop reads CASSGGQGAPTSTDTQYF. Written as DNA, the CDR3 is TGTGCCAGCAGTGGTGGACAGGGGGCGCCTACTAGCACAGATACGCAGTATTTT. The rearrangement joins TRBV28 to TRBJ2-3; 11 nucleotides align to TRBD1. In germline, CDR1 is MDHEN, CDR2 SYDVKM. J lost 0 bases, V lost 5 bases, and 10 bases had no gene match. The CDR3 sequence is 18 residues long.

The chain carries TRBV28 and TRBJ2-7, with 7 bases identical to TRBD2. V was pared by 6 bases and J by 2 bases, with 10 bases of the junction left unmatched. There are 15 residues in the CDR3. Germline V lookup: CDR1 MDHEN, CDR2 SYDVKM. The CDR3 bases are TGTGCCAGCAGCCCCACCGGGACTAACACCTACGAGCAGTACTTC. Its translation is CASSPTGTNTYEQYF.

The rearrangement links TRBV27 to TRBJ1-4, with 11 positions matching TRBD1. The CDR3 totals 16 residues. CDR1 MNHEY and CDR2 SMNVEV come from the germline V gene (reference sequence). J was trimmed by 3 bases and V by 5 bases; bases with no gene match: 5. The CDR3 DNA follows: TGTGCCAGCAGTACGGGACAGGGGGGGGCTAATGAAAAACTGTTTTTT. Translation gives CASSTGQGGANEKLFF.

The chain carries TRBV6-6 and TRBJ1-5; 8 nucleotides line up with TRBD1. The junction had 10 bases not matched to a gene; V was cut back by 5 bases and J by 7 bases. The CDR3 is 15 residues long. Germline V CDR1 and CDR2: MNHNY, SVGAGI (reference sequence). The CDR3 protein is CASSRGGQDGQPQHF. The CDR3, as DNA: TGTGCCAGCAGTCGCGGGGGACAGGACGGACAGCCCCAGCATTTT.

The chain employs TRBV21-1 and TRBJ1-1. TRBV21-1 is tagged as a pseudogene. This CDR3 spans 11 amino acids. The CDR3 spells CASSKLPEAFF. CDR3 coding DNA: TGTGCCAGCAGCAAACTTCCTGAAGCTTTCTTT.

This sequence joins TRBV9 and TRBJ2-2; D unresolved. Germline V lookup: CDR1 SGDLS, CDR2 YYNGEE. The CDR3 has 13 amino acids. V lost 4 bases to trimming and J lost 5 bases, with 9 bases between them. The CDR3 bases are TGTGCCAGCAGCACCGCCCCTACCGGGGAGCTGTTTTTT. It codes for CASSTAPTGELFF.

In this sample, this clone turned up once. V usage is TRBV29-1 and J usage is TRBJ1-1; TRBD1 is a possible D gene (5 bases). This CDR3 region has 12 residues. Germline assignment: CDR1 SQVTM and CDR2 ANQGSEA. CDR3 DNA: TGCGCGGGGGGGACGGGGAACACTGAAGCTTTCTTT. It encodes CAGGTGNTEAFF.

The rearrangement joins TRBV5-4 to TRBJ1-1; no definite D call. The germline CDR1 and CDR2 sequences are SGHNT and YYREEE (reference sequence). Trimming removed 1 base from V and 3 bases from J, with 4 bases in between. This CDR3 spans 12 amino acids. The CDR3 here is CASSLIHTEAFF. The CDR3 nucleotides are TGTGCCAGCAGCTTGATACACACTGAAGCTTTCTTT.

This clone was recorded a few times. This chain links TRBV6-5 with TRBJ1-6; D call uncertain. Germline V gene lookup returns CDR1 MNHEY and CDR2 SVGAGI. The CDR3 is made up of 13 amino acids. V lost 6 bases and J 10 bases, leaving 13 bases between the germline ends. As DNA, the CDR3 is TGTGCCAGCAGCCCCGAAGCTGGATCACCCCTCCACTTT. It translates to CASSPEAGSPLHF.

V is TRBV30 and J is TRBJ2-1, with 10 bases aligning to TRBD2. The CDR3 contains 15 residues. J was trimmed by 8 bases and V by 2 bases; bases with no gene match: 9. Germline assignment: CDR1 GTSNPN and CDR2 SVGIG (reference sequence). The DNA for the CDR3 is TGTGCCTGGAGTCTAGCGGGAGTAATCGGAGATGAGCAGTTCTTC. Amino acid sequence: CAWSLAGVIGDEQFF. Together with reference TRBV30 and TRBJ2-1, the CDR3 gives the full variable domain: SQTIHQWPATLVQPVGSPLSLECTVEGTSNPNLYWYRQAAGRGLQLLFYSVGIGQISSEVPQNLSASRPQDRQFILSSKKLLLSDSGFYLCAWSLAGVIGDEQFFGPGTRLTVL.

The sample holds one count of this clone. V usage is TRBV12-5 and J usage is TRBJ1-3; D is possibly TRBD1 (6 bases). CDR3 length equals 13 residues. V lost 6 bases, J lost 9 bases, and 15 bases lay in between. CDR1 LGHNT and CDR2 FRNRAP come from the germline V gene. The CDR3 DNA is TGTGCTAGTGGCCTGACAGGTCCGGGCACCATATATTTT. It specifies CASGLTGPGTIYF. Based on the CDR3 plus reference TRBV12-5 and TRBJ1-3, the full variable domain is DARVTQTPRHKVTEMGQEVTMRCQPILGHNTVFWYRQTMMQGLELLAYFRNRAPLDDSGMPKDRFSAEMPDATLATLKIQPSEPRDSAVYFCASGLTGPGTIYFGEGSWLTVV.

The V gene is TRBV12-5, the J gene TRBJ1-6, with D possibly TRBD1 on 5 matching bases. Trimming stripped 2 bases from V and 6 bases from J, with 8 bases between. Germline CDR1 LGHNT, CDR2 FRNRAP. This CDR3 contains 14 residues. CDR3 amino acids: CASGLQGINSPLHF. The DNA of the CDR3 is TGTGCTAGTGGTTTGCAGGGAATTAATTCACCCCTCCACTTT.

The CDR3: CASSRAPQGPYEQYF. In DNA form, the CDR3 reads TGTGCCAGCAGTAGGGCCCCGCAGGGGCCCTACGAGCAGTACTTC. This chain uses TRBV6-5 with TRBJ2-7; tentatively, D is TRBD1 (6 bases). V was shortened by 5 bases and J by 2 bases, with 16 bases between the two germline ends. The CDR3 loop spans 15 amino acids. Germline V gene sequence: CDR1 MNHEY, CDR2 SVGAGI.

The CDR3 DNA follows: TGTGCCAGTCTTCCGCCGGGACAGGAAAGAGGTGGCTACACCTTC. Translation: CASLPPGQERGGYTF. The gene calls are TRBV7-8 and TRBJ1-2; 8 bases are shared with TRBD1. Trimming took 9 bases from V and 7 from J; bases not matched to a gene: 16. The V gene's germline CDR1 is SGHVS and CDR2 FQNEAQ. CDR3 length: 15 residues.

The genes are TRBV7-8 and TRBJ2-7, with D perhaps TRBD2 (5 bases). V gave up 5 bases and J gave up 3 bases, with 17 bases separating them. CDR1 SGHVS and CDR2 FQNEAQ come from the germline V gene. CDR3 size: 15 residues. CDR3 sequence (DNA): TGTGCCAGCAGCGAAGTGCCAGCGGTCGGCTACGAGCAGTACTTC. Amino acids: CASSEVPAVGYEQYF.

V gene TRBV19 combines with J gene TRBJ1-5, with 11 bases matching TRBD1. Germline V lookup: CDR1 LNHDA, CDR2 SQIVND (reference sequence). V lost 7 bases to trimming and J lost 3 bases; unmatched junction nucleotides: 8. The CDR3 sequence is 16 residues long. CDR3 protein: CASTPGQGVSNQPQHF. The CDR3 DNA is TGTGCCAGTACCCCGGGACAGGGGGTGTCCAATCAGCCCCAGCATTTT.

The chain employs TRBV6-6 and TRBJ2-1, with D possibly matching TRBD1 (5 bases). This CDR3 has 12 residues. V was trimmed by 5 bases and J by 13 bases, leaving 15 bases between them. Germline CDR1 is MNHNY and CDR2 is SVGAGI (reference sequence). CDR3 loop: CASSSQGAVQFF. The CDR3 coding sequence is TGTGCCAGCAGTAGTCAGGGTGCGGTTCAGTTCTTC.

V and J are TRBV6-5 and TRBJ1-3, with unresolved D. Trimming pared 10 bases from V and 0 bases from J, leaving 10 bases between. Germline CDR1 and CDR2: MNHEY and SVGAGI. The CDR3 loop spans 13 amino acids. CDR3 sequence reads: CATDARSGNTIYF. CDR3 DNA: TGTGCCACCGACGCACGCTCTGGAAACACCATATATTTT.

The V and J genes are TRBV5-1 and TRBJ2-7, with D perhaps assigned TRBD1 or TRBD2 (5 bases each). The length of the CDR3 is 14 residues. Germline CDR1 and CDR2: SGHRS and YFSETQ. The ends were cut back, 4 bases at V and 3 bases at J, with 14 bases in the middle. The CDR3 coding sequence is TGCGCCAGCAGCGCCGGGGCCAACGTCTACGAGCAGTACTTC. Translated, it gives CASSAGANVYEQYF.

The chain carries TRBV6-1 and TRBJ1-4; D call uncertain. CDR3 length equals 16 residues. CDR1 is MNHNS, CDR2 SASEGT, per germline. V lost 2 bases, J lost 4 bases, and 14 bases lay in between. Written as DNA, the CDR3 is TGTGCCAGCAGTGAACCAATCGTGAGAAGTAATGAAAAACTGTTTTTT. Amino acids: CASSEPIVRSNEKLFF.